Sequencing of this TCR beta chain was carried out in a study of T cell clones after liver transplantation. A remark on this clone: Its antigen is unidentified.

Germline CDR1 is KGHSH and CDR2 is LQKENI. CDR3 length equals 15 residues. V lost 5 bases to trimming and J lost 0 bases; unmatched junction nucleotides: 7. Study-level findings and limits: Compared with third party-reactive sequences, donor-reactive ones declined more, independent of withdrawal success.

Using immunoSEQ multiplex PCR, the repertoire was profiled, and TCRdb retains in-frame clones only, with some absent. Among around 60,000 clones listed, over 70% were seen once. The V gene is TRBV18, the J gene TRBJ2-7; 7 bases fit TRBD1. The sequence derives from a human donor who received a liver transplant. Source: CD4+ T cells from blood, taken before liver transplant. CDR3 in amino acids: CASSMKRDSSYEQYF. CDR3 nucleotide sequence: TGTGCCAGCTCAATGAAGAGGGACAGCTCCTACGAGCAGTACTTC.